This T cell receptor beta chain was captured by sequencing in a study of CD8 T cells in Susac syndrome. The RNA, roughly 0.45 to 1 ug, was put through reverse transcription using random hexamers. TCRdb called the immunoSEQ multiplex PCR reads again in MiXCR, with one record for every CDR3 protein. The sample lists around 200,000 distinct CDR3 sequences, 92% occurring once. The TCR was taken from a human donor with multiple sclerosis. The sample taken for sequencing was CD8+ T cells from PBMCs.

The chain's CDR3 is CASSQTGDEQYF. CDR3 bases: TGTGCCAGCAGTCAGACAGGGGACGAGCAGTACTTC. The chain is built from TRBV12-3 or TRBV12-4 and TRBJ2-7; 8 positions agree with TRBD1. This CDR3 is built from 12 residues. With 5 bases clipped from V and 5 bases from J, the junction kept 2 bases outside the gene matches.